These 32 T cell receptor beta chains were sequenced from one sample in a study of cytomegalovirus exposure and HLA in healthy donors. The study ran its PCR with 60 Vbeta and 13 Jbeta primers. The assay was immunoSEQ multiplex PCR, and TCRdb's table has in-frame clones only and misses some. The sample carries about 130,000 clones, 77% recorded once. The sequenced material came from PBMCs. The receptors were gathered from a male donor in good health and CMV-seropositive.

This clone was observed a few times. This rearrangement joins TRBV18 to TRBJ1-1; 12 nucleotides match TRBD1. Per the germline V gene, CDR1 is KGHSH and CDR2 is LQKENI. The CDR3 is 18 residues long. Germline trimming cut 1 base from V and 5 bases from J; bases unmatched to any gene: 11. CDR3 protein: CASSPRSTGQGARTEAFF. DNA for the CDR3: TGTGCCAGCTCACCACGGTCAACGGGACAGGGGGCAAGAACTGAAGCTTTCTTT.

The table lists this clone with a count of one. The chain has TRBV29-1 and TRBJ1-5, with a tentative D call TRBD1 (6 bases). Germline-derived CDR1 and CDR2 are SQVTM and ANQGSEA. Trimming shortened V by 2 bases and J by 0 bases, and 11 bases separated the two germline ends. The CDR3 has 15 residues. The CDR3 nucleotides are TGCAGCGTTGAACGCAGGGGATATAGCAATCAGCCCCAGCATTTT. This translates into CSVERRGYSNQPQHF.

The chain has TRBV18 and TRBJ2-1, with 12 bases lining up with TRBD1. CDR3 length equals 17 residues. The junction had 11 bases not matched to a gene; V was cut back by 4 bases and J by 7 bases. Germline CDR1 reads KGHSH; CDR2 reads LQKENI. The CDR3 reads CASSLPGQGAWVNEQFF. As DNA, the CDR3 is TGTGCCAGCTCACTCCCGGGACAGGGGGCTTGGGTTAATGAGCAGTTCTTC.

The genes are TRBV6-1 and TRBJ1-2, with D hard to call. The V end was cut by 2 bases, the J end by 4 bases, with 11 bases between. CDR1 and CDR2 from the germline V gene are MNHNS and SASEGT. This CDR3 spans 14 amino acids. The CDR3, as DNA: TGTGCCAGCAGTGAACCCACCCAGTCCTATGGCTACACCTTC. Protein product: CASSEPTQSYGYTF.

DNA of the CDR3: TGCGCCAGCAGGAGTGGGACAGGGGTTCACTCCTACAATGAGCAGTTCTTC. It codes for CASRSGTGVHSYNEQFF. The gene calls are TRBV5-1 and TRBJ2-7, with 10 nucleotides matching TRBD1. The end of the DNA aligns better with TRBJ2-1, so the J call may be wrong. Per the germline V gene, CDR1 is SGHRS and CDR2 is YFSETQ. This CDR3 is built from 17 residues.

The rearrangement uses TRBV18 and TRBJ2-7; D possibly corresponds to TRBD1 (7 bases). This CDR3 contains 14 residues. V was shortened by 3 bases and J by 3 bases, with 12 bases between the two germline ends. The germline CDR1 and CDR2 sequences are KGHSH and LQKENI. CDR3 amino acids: CASSPRQGLYEQYF. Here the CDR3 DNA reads TGTGCCAGCTCACCCAGACAGGGACTCTACGAGCAGTACTTC.

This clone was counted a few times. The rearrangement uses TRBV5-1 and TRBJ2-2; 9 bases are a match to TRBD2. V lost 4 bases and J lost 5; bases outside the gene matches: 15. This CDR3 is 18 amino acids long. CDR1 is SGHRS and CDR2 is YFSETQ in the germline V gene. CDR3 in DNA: TGCGCCAGCAGCACCTCGGATAGCGGGGGCAGGGGGACCGGGGAGCTGTTTTTT. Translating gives CASSTSDSGGRGTGELFF.

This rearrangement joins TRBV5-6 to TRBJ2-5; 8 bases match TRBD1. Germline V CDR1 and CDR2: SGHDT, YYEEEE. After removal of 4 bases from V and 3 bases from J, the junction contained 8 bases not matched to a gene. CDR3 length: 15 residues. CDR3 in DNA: TGTGCCAGCAGCCTGGGACAGGAGTACAAAGAGACCCAGTACTTC. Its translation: CASSLGQEYKETQYF.

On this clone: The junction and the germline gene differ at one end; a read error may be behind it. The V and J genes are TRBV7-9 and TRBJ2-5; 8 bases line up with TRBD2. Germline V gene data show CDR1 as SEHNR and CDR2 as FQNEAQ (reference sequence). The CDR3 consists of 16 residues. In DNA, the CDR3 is TGTTCCAGCAGCTTCAACGGGGGGGCGCTAGTGGAGACCCAGTACTTC. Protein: CSSSFNGGALVETQYF.

This CDR3 is CASSSGMGNQPQHF. CDR3 sequence (DNA): TGTGCCAGCAGTTCGGGGATGGGCAATCAGCCCCAGCATTTT. The chain is built from TRBV28 and TRBJ1-5; D uncertain. Looked up from germline, CDR1 is MDHEN and CDR2 is SYDVKM. The CDR3 is made up of 14 amino acids. V was trimmed by 4 bases and J by 2 bases, leaving 9 bases between them.

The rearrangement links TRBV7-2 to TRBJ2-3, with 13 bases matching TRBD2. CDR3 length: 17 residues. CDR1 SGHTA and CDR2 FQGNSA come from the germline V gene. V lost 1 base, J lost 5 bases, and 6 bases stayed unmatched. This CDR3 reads CASSLVGTSGRGDTQYF. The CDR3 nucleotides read TGTGCCAGCAGCTTAGTCGGCACTAGCGGGAGGGGAGATACGCAGTATTTT.

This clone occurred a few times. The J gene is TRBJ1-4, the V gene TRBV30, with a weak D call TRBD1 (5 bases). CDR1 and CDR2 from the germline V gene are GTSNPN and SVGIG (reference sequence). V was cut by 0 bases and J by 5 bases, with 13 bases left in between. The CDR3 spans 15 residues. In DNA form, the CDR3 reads TGTGCCTGGAGTGTATATAGCAGGGAAAATGAAAAACTGTTTTTT. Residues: CAWSVYSRENEKLFF.

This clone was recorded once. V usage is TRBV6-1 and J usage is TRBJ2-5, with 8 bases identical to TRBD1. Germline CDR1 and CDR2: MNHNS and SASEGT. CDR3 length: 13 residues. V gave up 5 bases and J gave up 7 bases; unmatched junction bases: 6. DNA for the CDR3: TGTGCCAGCAGTCCAGACAGGGGTGGGACCCAGTACTTC. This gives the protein CASSPDRGGTQYF.

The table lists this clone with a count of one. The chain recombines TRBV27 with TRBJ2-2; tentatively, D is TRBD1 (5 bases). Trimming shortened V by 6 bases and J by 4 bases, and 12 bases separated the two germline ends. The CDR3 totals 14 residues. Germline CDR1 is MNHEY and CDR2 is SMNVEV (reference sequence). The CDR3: CASSYGRATGELFF. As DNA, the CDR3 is TGTGCCAGCAGCTACGGCAGGGCCACCGGGGAGCTGTTTTTT.

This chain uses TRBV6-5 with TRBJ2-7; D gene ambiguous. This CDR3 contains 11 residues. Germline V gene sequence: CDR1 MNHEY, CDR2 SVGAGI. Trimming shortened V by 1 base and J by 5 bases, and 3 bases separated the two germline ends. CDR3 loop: CASSYFDEQYF. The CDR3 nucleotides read TGTGCCAGCAGTTACTTCGACGAGCAGTACTTC.

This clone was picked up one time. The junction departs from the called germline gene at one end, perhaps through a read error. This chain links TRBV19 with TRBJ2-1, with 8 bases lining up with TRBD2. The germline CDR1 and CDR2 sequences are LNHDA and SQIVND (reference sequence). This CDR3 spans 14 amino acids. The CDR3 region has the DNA TGTGCCAGTATAAGCGGGAGAGGCCACAATGAGCAGCTCTTC. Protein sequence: CASISGRGHNEQLF.

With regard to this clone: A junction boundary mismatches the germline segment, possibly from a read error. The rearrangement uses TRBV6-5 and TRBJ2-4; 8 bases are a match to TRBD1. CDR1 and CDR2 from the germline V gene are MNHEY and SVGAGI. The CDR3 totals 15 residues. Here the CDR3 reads CASSPLTGVKNSQYF. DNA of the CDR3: TGTGCCAGCAGTCCGCTGACAGGGGTAAAAAACAGTCAGTACTTC.

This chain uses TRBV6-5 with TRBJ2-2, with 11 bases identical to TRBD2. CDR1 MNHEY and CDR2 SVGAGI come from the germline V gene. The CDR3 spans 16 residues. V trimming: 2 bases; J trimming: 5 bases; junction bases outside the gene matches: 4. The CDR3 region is CASSYTSGRSTGELFF. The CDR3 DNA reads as TGTGCCAGCAGTTACACTAGCGGGAGATCAACCGGGGAGCTGTTTTTT.

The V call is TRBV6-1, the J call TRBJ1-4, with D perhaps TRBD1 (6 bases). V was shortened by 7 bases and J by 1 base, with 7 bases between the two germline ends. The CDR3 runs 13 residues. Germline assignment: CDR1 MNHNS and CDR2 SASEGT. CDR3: CASTRGTNEKLFF. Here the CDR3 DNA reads TGTGCCAGCACCAGGGGAACTAATGAAAAACTGTTTTTT.

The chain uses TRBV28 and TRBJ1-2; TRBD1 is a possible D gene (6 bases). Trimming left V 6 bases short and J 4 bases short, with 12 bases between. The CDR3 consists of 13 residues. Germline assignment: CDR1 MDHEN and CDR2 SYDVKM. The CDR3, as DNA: TGTGCCAGCAGACTGACAGGCATCTATGGCTACACCTTC. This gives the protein CASRLTGIYGYTF.

The CDR3: CASSLLDRGDEQYF. CDR3 in DNA: TGTGCCAGCAGCCTCTTGGACAGGGGGGACGAGCAGTACTTC. The J gene is TRBJ2-7, the V gene TRBV14; TRBD1 agrees at 10 bases. V lost 4 bases and J lost 5; bases outside the gene matches: 5. This CDR3 contains 14 residues. In germline, CDR1 is SGHDN, CDR2 FVKESK.

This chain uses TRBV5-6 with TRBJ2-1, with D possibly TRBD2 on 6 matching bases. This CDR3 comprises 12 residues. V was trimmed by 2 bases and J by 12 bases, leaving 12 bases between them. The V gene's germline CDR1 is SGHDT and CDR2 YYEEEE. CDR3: CASSFQRVRQFF. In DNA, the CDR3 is TGTGCCAGCAGCTTTCAGCGGGTAAGGCAGTTCTTC.

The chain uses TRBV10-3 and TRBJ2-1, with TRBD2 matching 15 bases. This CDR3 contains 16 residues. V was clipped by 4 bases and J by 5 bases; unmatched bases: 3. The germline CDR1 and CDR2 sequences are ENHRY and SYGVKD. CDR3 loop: CAISGTSGRANNEQFF. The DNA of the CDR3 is TGTGCCATCAGTGGGACTAGCGGGAGGGCGAACAATGAGCAGTTCTTC.

CDR3 coding DNA: TGTGCCAGTCAGCGCAGGGGATACGAGCAGTACTTC. Translating gives CASQRRGYEQYF. V gene TRBV11-2 combines with J gene TRBJ2-7, with D perhaps matching TRBD1 (6 bases). The germline V gene encodes CDR1 SGHAT and CDR2 FQNNGV. The CDR3 extends over 12 amino acids. V lost 9 bases and J 4 bases, leaving 13 bases between the germline ends.

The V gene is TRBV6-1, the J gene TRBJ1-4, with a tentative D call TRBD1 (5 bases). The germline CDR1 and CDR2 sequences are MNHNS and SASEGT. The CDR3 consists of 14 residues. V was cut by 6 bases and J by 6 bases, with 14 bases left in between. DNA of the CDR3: TGTGCCAGCAGACCGGGACTCAGGGATGAAAAACTGTTTTTT. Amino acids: CASRPGLRDEKLFF.

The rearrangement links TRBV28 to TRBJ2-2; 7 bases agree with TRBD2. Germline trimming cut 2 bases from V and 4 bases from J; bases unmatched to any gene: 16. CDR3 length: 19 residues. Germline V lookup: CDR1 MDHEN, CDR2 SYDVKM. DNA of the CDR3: TGTGCCAGCAGTTTAGTACGGTTCTCGCGGGGGAATACCACCGGGGAGCTGTTTTTT. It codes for CASSLVRFSRGNTTGELFF.

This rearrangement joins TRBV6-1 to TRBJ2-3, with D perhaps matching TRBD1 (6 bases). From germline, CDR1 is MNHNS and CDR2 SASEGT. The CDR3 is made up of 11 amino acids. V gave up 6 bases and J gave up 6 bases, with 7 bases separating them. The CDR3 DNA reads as TGTGCCAGCAGGCAGGGGGATACGCAGTATTTT. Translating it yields CASRQGDTQYF.

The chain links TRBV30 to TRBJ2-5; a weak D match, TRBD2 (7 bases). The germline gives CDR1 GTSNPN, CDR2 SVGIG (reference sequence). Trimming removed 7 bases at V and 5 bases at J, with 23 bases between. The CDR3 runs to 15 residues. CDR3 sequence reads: CASLPRGAPQETQYF. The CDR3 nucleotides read TGTGCCTCCCTCCCACGGGGGGCTCCCCAGGAGACCCAGTACTTC.

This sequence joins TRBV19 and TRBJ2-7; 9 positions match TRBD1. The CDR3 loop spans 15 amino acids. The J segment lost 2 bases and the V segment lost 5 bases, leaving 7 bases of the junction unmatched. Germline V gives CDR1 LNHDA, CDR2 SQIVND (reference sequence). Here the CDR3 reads CASSAWDREPYEQYF. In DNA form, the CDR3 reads TGTGCCAGTAGTGCCTGGGACAGGGAGCCCTACGAGCAGTACTTC.

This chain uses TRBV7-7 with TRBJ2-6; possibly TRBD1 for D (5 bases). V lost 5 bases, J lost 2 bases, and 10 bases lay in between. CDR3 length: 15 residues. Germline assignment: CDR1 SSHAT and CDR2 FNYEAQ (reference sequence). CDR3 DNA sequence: TGTGCCAGCAGCCCTGGGGCCCCTGGGGCCAACGTCCTGACTTTC. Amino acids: CASSPGAPGANVLTF.

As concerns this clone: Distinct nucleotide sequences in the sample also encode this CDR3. The CDR3 DNA reads as TGTGCCAGCAGTTTGGCGGGGAGCTACGAGCAGTACTTC. Translation: CASSLAGSYEQYF. The chain links TRBV6-5 to TRBJ2-7; D perhaps matches TRBD2 (6 bases). V lost 4 bases to trimming and J lost 3 bases, with 10 bases between them. CDR1 and CDR2 (germline): MNHEY, SVGAGI. This CDR3 region has 13 residues.

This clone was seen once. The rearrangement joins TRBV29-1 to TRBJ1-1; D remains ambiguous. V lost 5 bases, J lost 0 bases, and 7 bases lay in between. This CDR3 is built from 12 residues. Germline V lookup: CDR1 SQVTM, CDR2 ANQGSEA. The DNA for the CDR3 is TGCAGCGTTTCCACAGTGAACACTGAAGCTTTCTTT. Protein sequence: CSVSTVNTEAFF.